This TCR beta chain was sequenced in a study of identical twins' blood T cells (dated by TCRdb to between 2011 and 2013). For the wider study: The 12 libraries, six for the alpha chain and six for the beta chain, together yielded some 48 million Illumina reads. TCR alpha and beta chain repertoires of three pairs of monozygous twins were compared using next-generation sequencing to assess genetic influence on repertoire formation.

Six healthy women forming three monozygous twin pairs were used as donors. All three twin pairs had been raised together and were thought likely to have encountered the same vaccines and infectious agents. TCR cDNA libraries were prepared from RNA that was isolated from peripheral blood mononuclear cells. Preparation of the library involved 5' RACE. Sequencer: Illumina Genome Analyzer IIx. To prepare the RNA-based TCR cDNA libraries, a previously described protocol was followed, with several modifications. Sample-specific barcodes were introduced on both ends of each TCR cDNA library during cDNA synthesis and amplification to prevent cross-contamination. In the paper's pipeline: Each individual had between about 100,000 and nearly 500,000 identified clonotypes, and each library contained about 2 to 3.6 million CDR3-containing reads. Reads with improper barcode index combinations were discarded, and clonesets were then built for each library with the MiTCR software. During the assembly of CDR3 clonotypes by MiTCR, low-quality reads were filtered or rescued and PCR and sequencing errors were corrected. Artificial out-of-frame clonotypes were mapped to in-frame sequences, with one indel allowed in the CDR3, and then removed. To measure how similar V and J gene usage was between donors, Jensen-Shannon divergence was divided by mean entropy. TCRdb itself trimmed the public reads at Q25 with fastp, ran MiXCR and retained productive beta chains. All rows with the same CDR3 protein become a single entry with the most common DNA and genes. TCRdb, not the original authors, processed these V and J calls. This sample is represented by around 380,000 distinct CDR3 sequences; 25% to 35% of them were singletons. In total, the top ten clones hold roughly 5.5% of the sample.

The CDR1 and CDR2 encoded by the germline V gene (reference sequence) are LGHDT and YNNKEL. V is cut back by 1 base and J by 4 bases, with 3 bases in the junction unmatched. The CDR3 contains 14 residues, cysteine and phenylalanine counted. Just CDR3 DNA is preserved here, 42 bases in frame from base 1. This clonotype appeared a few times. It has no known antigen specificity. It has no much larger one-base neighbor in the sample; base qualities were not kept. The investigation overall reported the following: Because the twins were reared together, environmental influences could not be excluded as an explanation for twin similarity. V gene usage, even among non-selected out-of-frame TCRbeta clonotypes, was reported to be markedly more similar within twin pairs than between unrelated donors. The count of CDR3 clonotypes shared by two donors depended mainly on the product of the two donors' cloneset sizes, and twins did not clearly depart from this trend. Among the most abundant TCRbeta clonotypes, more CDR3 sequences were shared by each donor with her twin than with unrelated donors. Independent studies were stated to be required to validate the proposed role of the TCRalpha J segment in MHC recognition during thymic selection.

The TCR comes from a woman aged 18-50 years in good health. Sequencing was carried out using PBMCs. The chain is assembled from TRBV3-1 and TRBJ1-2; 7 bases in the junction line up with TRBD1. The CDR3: CASSQGTGLYGYTF. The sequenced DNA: TGTGCCAGCAGCCAAGGGACAGGACTCTATGGCTACACCTTC. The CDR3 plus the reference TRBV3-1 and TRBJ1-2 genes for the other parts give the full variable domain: DTAVSQTPKYLVTQMGNDKSIKCEQNLGHDTMYWYKQDSKKFLKIMFSYNNKELIINETVPNRFSPKSPDKAHLNLHINSLELGDSAVYFCASSQGTGLYGYTFGSGTRLTVV.